This T cell receptor beta chain came from a study of CD8+ T cells in alopecia areata. The wider study: The authors scored treated patients' severity by affected scalp percentage. Regarding the study as a whole: While tofacitinib was given, many expanded lesional clones persisted in scalp and blood. Scalp clonality, along with expanded CD8+ clones among the top 100, was significantly decreased by tofacitinib.

Treatment denoted: oral pan-JAK inhibitor, 5-10 mg twice daily. Both peripheral blood and punch biopsies of lesional scalp skin were obtained from patients who had alopecia areata. Termini included, the CDR3 measures 11 amino acids. CDR1 SEHNR and CDR2 FQNEAQ come from the germline V gene (reference sequence). TCR sequencing used cDNA made by reverse transcription of extracted RNA. The protocol was immunoSEQ multiplex PCR, while the TCRdb copy is restricted to in-frame clones and leaves out a portion. This sample has around 200,000 clones, with around 66% found just once. As regards this clone: Antigen unknown. The CDR3 does not end in the conserved phenylalanine or tryptophan, so this is likely a read error. The DNA is omitted, as the CDR3 cannot be located on it reliably, and the CDR3 follows TCRdb's listing.

Here the sequenced sample was CD4+ T cells sorted from blood, taken at week 4, from a patient treated with tofacitinib. V is TRBV7-9 and J is TRBJ2-7; no DNA check was done on the table's D call, TRBD1. This receptor was taken from a human donor with alopecia areata. Here the CDR3 reads CASSPGTGIWL.